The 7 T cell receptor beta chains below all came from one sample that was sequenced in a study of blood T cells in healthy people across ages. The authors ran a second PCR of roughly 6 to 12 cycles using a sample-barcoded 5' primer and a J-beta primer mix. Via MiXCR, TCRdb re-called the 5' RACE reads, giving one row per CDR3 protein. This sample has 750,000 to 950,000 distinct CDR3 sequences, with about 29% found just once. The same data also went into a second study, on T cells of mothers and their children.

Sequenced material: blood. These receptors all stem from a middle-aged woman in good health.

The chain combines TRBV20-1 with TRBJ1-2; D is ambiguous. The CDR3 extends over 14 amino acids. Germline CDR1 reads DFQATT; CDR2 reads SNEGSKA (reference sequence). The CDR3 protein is CNAPRGTNNYGYTF. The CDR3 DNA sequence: TGCAATGCGCCCCGTGGAACTAATAACTATGGCTACACCTTC.

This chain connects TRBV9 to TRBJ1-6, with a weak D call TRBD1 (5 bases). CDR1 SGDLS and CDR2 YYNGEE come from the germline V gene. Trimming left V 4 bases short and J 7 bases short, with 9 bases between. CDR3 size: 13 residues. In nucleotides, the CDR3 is TGTGCCAGCAGCCAGACAGTCAATTCACCCCTCCACTTT. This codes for CASSQTVNSPLHF.

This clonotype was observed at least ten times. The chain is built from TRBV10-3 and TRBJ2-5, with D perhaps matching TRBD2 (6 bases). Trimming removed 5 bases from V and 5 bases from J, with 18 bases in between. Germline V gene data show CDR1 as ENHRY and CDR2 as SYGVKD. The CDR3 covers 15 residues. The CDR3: CAISKGTSRGETQYF. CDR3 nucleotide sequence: TGTGCCATCAGTAAGGGCACTAGCCGGGGGGAGACCCAGTACTTC.

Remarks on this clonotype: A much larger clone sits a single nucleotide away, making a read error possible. CDR3: CRIYPPSGGLNEQYF. The CDR3 DNA follows: TGCAGGATCTACCCACCTAGCGGGGGGCTCAATGAGCAGTACTTC. The rearrangement uses TRBV20-1 and TRBJ2-7; 11 bases match TRBD2. This CDR3 region has 15 residues. CDR1 DFQATT and CDR2 SNEGSKA come from the germline V gene (reference sequence).

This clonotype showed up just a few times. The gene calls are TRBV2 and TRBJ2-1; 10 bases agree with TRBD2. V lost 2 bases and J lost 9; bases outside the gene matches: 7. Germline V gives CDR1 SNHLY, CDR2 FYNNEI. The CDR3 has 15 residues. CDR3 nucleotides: TGTGCCAGCAGTGAATGGTCTAGCGGGGGTGGTGAGCAGTTCTTC. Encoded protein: CASSEWSSGGGEQFF.

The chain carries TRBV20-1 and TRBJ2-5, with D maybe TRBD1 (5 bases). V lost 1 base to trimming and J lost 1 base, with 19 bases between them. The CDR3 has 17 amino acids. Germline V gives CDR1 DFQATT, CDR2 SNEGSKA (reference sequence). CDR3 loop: CSARVLQGWVGQETQYF. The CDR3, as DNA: TGCAGTGCTAGAGTTCTTCAGGGTTGGGTCGGCCAAGAGACCCAGTACTTC.

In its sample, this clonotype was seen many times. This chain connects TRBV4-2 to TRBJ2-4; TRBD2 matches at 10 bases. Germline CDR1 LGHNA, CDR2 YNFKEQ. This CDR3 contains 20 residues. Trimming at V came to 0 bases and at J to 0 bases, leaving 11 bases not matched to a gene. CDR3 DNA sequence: TGTGCCAGCAGCCAAGAACTAGCGGGGACCAGGGGGCTAGCCAAAAACATTCAGTACTTC. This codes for CASSQELAGTRGLAKNIQYF.